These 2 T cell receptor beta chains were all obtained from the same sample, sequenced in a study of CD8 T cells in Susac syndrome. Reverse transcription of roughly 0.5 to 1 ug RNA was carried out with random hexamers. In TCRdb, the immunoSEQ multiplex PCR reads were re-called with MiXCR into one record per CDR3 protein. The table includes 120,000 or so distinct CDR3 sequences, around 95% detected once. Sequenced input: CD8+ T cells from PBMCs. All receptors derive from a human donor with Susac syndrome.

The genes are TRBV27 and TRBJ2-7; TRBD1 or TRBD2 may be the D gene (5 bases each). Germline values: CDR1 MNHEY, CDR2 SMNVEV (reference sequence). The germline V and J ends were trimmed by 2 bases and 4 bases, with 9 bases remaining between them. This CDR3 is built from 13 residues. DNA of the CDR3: TGTGCCAGCAGTTTAAGGGGACCTTACGAGCAGTACTTC. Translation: CASSLRGPYEQYF.

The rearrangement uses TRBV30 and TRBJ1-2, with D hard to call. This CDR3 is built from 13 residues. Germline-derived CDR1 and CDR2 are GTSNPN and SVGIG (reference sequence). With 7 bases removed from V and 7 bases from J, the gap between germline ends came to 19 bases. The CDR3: CASYPAGGPGYTF. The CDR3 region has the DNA TGTGCCTCCTATCCGGCGGGCGGCCCTGGCTACACCTTC.